The 26 T cell receptor beta chains reported below all come from one sample, sequenced in a study of Ad26.COV2.S vaccination and SARS-CoV-2 variants (dated by TCRdb to about 2021). The treatment or condition label, read with the paper, signifies: 19 received Ad26.COV2.S at low or high dose, single or two shots; about 5 received placebo; per-sample allocation not given. For vaccine and placebo recipients, the sequenced repertoires came from samples collected on day 63 after the first injection. The library relied on the immunoSEQ multiplex PCR assay. The clones in this table, taken by TCRdb from immuneACCESS, are in-frame only. Not every clone is retained; where verified, under half of the shortfall comes from an unresolved V gene, and the cause of the rest is unknown. Here the sample has about 250,000 clones; around 85% occur a single time. The top ten clonotypes cover nearly 3% of the sample. This specimen consisted of peripheral blood, obtained in a trial of Ad26.COV2.S vaccine versus placebo. The receptors originated from a person between 18 and 59 years old who received the Ad26.COV2.S COVID-19 vaccine or a placebo.

The table lists this clone with a few counts. This chain connects TRBV6-2 or TRBV6-3 to TRBJ2-1, with 13 positions matching TRBD2. Germline-derived CDR1 and CDR2 are MNHEY and SVGEGT. The CDR3 extends over 19 amino acids. The V and J ends lost 3 bases and 5 bases, in that order; junction bases with no gene match: 13. The CDR3 reads CASSYTPVTSGRKDNEQFF. For the CDR3, the DNA is TGTGCCAGCAGTTATACTCCAGTGACTAGCGGGAGGAAGGACAATGAGCAGTTCTTC.

This chain joins TRBV10-3 and TRBJ2-7, with a tentative D call TRBD1 (6 bases). The CDR3 is made up of 13 amino acids. Trimming removed 4 bases at V and 3 bases at J, with 10 bases between. Germline loops: CDR1 ENHRY, CDR2 SYGVKD. CDR3 DNA sequence: TGTGCCATCAGTGCAGGACAGCTCTACGAGCAGTACGTC. The encoded protein is CAISAGQLYEQYV.

The chain links TRBV29-1 to TRBJ2-1, with D perhaps matching TRBD1 (6 bases). There are 14 residues in the CDR3. V was shortened by 0 bases and J by 2 bases, with 8 bases between the two germline ends. Germline assignment: CDR1 SQVTM and CDR2 ANQGSEA. This chain's CDR3 is CSVEDRGPYNEQFF. The CDR3 nucleotides read TGCAGCGTTGAAGACAGGGGTCCCTACAATGAGCAGTTCTTC.

The chain recombines TRBV7-9 with TRBJ2-4; TRBD2 matches 10 bases. V was pared by 4 bases and J by 6 bases, with 3 bases of the junction left unmatched. The length of the CDR3 is 14 residues. CDR1 is SEHNR, CDR2 FQNEAQ, per germline (reference sequence). CDR3 nucleotide sequence: TGTGCCAGCAGCTCCTCTAGCGGGGGAAACATTCAGTACTTC. Its protein product is CASSSSSGGNIQYF.

This chain uses TRBV7-8 with TRBJ2-1, with a tentative D call TRBD2 (6 bases). Germline V lookup: CDR1 SGHVS, CDR2 FQNEAQ. The V gene lost 4 bases and the J gene lost 2 bases, with 12 bases spanning the gap. CDR3 length equals 15 residues. This CDR3 is CASSSRRRAYNEQFF. The DNA of the CDR3 is TGTGCCAGCAGCTCTCGTAGGAGGGCCTACAATGAGCAGTTCTTC.

J is TRBJ2-5 and V is TRBV6-2 or TRBV6-3; no clear D gene. The V gene's germline CDR1 is MNHEY and CDR2 SVGEGT. V was trimmed by 2 bases and J by 2 bases, leaving 9 bases between them. The CDR3 length is 14 residues. DNA for the CDR3: TGTGCCAGCAGTTACGTGGGCGATCAAGAGACCCAGTACTTC. Translation gives CASSYVGDQETQYF.

The V gene is TRBV10-3, the J gene TRBJ1-2; 7 nucleotides line up with TRBD1. CDR1 is ENHRY and CDR2 is SYGVKD in the germline V gene. Trimming cost V 10 bases and J 4 bases; bases outside gene matches: 12. The length of the CDR3 is 14 residues. The DNA for the CDR3 is TGTGCCACCGCTCCAGGGGGACAGTCCTATGGCTACACCTTC. It is translated as CATAPGGQSYGYTF.

This rearrangement joins TRBV19 to TRBJ1-1; 7 bases map to TRBD1. Germline V gives CDR1 LNHDA, CDR2 SQIVND (reference sequence). V was pared by 1 base and J by 6 bases, with 5 bases of the junction left unmatched. This CDR3 spans 14 amino acids. The CDR3 loop is CASSIAQGGAEAFF. The CDR3 DNA is TGTGCCAGTAGTATAGCCCAGGGGGGAGCTGAAGCTTTCTTT. The full variable domain, rest sourced from reference TRBV19 and TRBJ1-1, is DGGITQSPKYLFRKEGQNVTLSCEQNLNHDAMYWYRQDPGQGLRLIYYSQIVNDFQKGDIAEGYSVSREKKESFPLTVTSAQKNPTAFYLCASSIAQGGAEAFFGQGTRLTVV.

The genes are TRBV11-1 and TRBJ2-6; no firm D call. CDR1 is SGHAT, CDR2 FQDESV, per germline (reference sequence). The V end was cut by 3 bases, the J end by 0 bases, with 6 bases between. The CDR3 consists of 15 residues. CDR3 sequence reads: CASSFPNSGANVLTF. The CDR3 DNA reads TGTGCCAGCAGCTTCCCCAACTCTGGGGCCAACGTCCTGACTTTC. The variable domain in full, completed from reference TRBV11-1 and TRBJ2-6, reads EAEVAQSPRYKITEKSQAVAFWCDPISGHATLYWYRQILGQGPELLVQFQDESVVDDSQLPKDRFSAERLKGVDSTLKIQPAELGDSAMYLCASSFPNSGANVLTFGAGSRLTVL.

The V and J genes are TRBV18 and TRBJ1-3; maybe TRBD1 (6 bases). V was trimmed by 2 bases and J by 3 bases, leaving 14 bases between them. Germline CDR1 KGHSH, CDR2 LQKENI. CDR3 length: 16 residues. In DNA form, the CDR3 reads TGTGCCAGCTCACCAACAACAGGGCAACTTGGAAACACCATATATTTT. The encoded protein is CASSPTTGQLGNTIYF.

Comments on this clone: The junction and the germline gene differ at one end; a read error may be behind it. The chain is built from TRBV3-1 (or the pseudogene TRBV3-2) and TRBJ2-7, with D perhaps matching TRBD1 (5 bases). The CDR3 is 13 residues long. Germline V CDR1 and CDR2: LGHDT, YNNKEL (reference sequence). The CDR3 reads CASSQQGRYGQYF. For the CDR3, the DNA is TGTGCCAGCAGCCAACAGGGCAGGTACGGGCAGTACTTC.

This chain connects TRBV6-6 to TRBJ2-7, with 9 bases fitting TRBD2. Per the germline V gene, CDR1 is MNHNY and CDR2 is SVGAGI (reference sequence). The CDR3 is 15 amino acids. V dropped 2 bases and J dropped 3; count of bases not matched to a gene: 5. DNA for the CDR3: TGTGCCAGCAGTTACCCGAGCGGGGGGCTCTACGAGCAGTACTTC. Translation gives CASSYPSGGLYEQYF.

The chain links TRBV5-1 to TRBJ2-1, with D uncertain. In germline, CDR1 is SGHRS, CDR2 YFSETQ. The length of the CDR3 is 13 residues. With 4 bases removed from V and 3 bases from J, the gap between germline ends came to 8 bases. CDR3 DNA sequence: TGCGCCAGCAGCCTTATGGGCTACAATGAGCAGTTCTTC. Its protein is CASSLMGYNEQFF. The complete variable domain, with remaining parts taken from reference TRBV5-1 and TRBJ2-1, reads KAGVTQTPRYLIKTRGQQVTLSCSPISGHRSVSWYQQTPGQGLQFLFEYFSETQRNKGNFPGRFSGRQFSNSRSEMNVSTLELGDSALYLCASSLMGYNEQFFGPGTRLTVL.

J is TRBJ2-3 and V is TRBV6-4, with TRBD2 matching over 9 bases. The CDR3 is 14 residues long. Germline V gene sequence: CDR1 MRHNA, CDR2 SNTAGT. J lost 4 bases, V lost 8 bases, and 7 bases had no gene match. In nucleotides, the CDR3 is TGTGCCAGCTCTGAGACTAGCGGACCAGATACGCAGTATTTT. It encodes CASSETSGPDTQYF.

The chain has TRBV2 and TRBJ1-5; D unresolved. This CDR3 is 15 amino acids long. Germline V lookup: CDR1 SNHLY, CDR2 FYNNEI. Deletions cut 6 bases from V and 0 bases from J, with 12 bases between. The CDR3 DNA follows: TGTGCCAGCAGCCCGACTGATTATAGCAATCAGCCCCAGCATTTT. Translated, it gives CASSPTDYSNQPQHF. Using reference TRBV2 and TRBJ1-5 for the parts outside the CDR3, the full variable domain is EPEVTQTPSHQVTQMGQEVILRCVPISNHLYFYWYRQILGQKVEFLVSFYNNEISEKSEIFDDQFSVERPDGSNFTLKIRSTKLEDSAMYFCASSPTDYSNQPQHFGDGTRLSIL.

V and J are TRBV19 and TRBJ1-5; D is unclear. V was shortened by 7 bases and J by 0 bases, with 7 bases between the two germline ends. Germline CDR1 and CDR2: LNHDA and SQIVND (reference sequence). This CDR3 has 13 residues. Written as DNA, the CDR3 is TGTGCCAGTACCCGTTATAGCAATCAGCCCCAGCATTTT. Translation: CASTRYSNQPQHF.

The chain links TRBV7-2 to TRBJ1-4; D is possibly TRBD1 (5 bases). Per germline, CDR1 SGHTA and CDR2 FQGNSA. CDR3 length: 16 amino acids. V was trimmed by 5 bases and J by 5 bases, leaving 18 bases between them. The CDR3 loop reads CASSMEGTARNEKLFF. Here the CDR3 DNA reads TGTGCCAGCAGCATGGAAGGGACCGCGCGGAATGAAAAACTGTTTTTT.

This chain uses TRBV4-2 with TRBJ1-3, with D hard to call. The V gene's germline CDR1 is LGHNA and CDR2 YNFKEQ. The V and J ends lost 4 bases and 8 bases respectively, with 9 bases between them. This CDR3 region has 12 residues. The CDR3 DNA sequence: TGTGCCAGCAGCCTCTCCCCCTACACCATATATTTT. This gives the protein CASSLSPYTIYF.

The chain combines TRBV4-1 with TRBJ1-2; D is unclear. Germline V gives CDR1 MGHRA, CDR2 YSYEKL. The length of the CDR3 is 14 residues. V was cut by 0 bases and J by 4 bases, with 9 bases left in between. As DNA, the CDR3 is TGCGCCAGCAGCCAAGAGGCAGGAGGCTATGGCTACACCTTC. Its protein is CASSQEAGGYGYTF.

J is TRBJ2-1 and V is TRBV19, with D possibly matching TRBD2 (6 bases). Germline V gene data show CDR1 as LNHDA and CDR2 as SQIVND (reference sequence). The CDR3 runs 14 residues. Trimming took off 10 bases at V and 0 bases at J, with 13 bases between the two ends. The DNA for the CDR3 is TGTGCCACTTCCTGGAGGGCCTCCTACAATGAGCAGTTCTTC. Translated, it gives CATSWRASYNEQFF.

The genes are TRBV30 and TRBJ2-3; the match to TRBD1 covers 7 bases. Germline V CDR1 and CDR2: GTSNPN, SVGIG (reference sequence). The CDR3 is 19 amino acids. V dropped 1 base and J dropped 0; count of bases not matched to a gene: 16. The DNA for the CDR3 is TGTGCCTGGAGTGGTCCCCAATCGCACCCGACAGGGAGCACAGATACGCAGTATTTT. Residues: CAWSGPQSHPTGSTDTQYF.

V is TRBV30 and J is TRBJ2-7; TRBD1 matches 8 bases. The CDR3 has 15 residues. Germline CDR1 reads GTSNPN; CDR2 reads SVGIG (reference sequence). The junction had 13 bases not matched to a gene; V was cut back by 2 bases and J by 7 bases. Written as DNA, the CDR3 is TGTGCCTGGAGTTTACCGGGACAGGAGTGTTTTGAGCAGTACGTC. It is translated as CAWSLPGQECFEQYV.

Only one count was recorded for this clone. The V call is TRBV30, the J call TRBJ2-7, with 7 nucleotides matching TRBD1. The CDR3 totals 11 residues. J was trimmed by 5 bases and V by 5 bases; bases with no gene match: 3. Germline lookup yields CDR1 GTSNPN and CDR2 SVGIG (reference sequence). The CDR3 region has the DNA TGTGCCTGGGACAGGGAGCACGAGCAGTACTTC. Translated: CAWDREHEQYF.

The chain couples TRBV10-3 to TRBJ2-7, with a weak D call TRBD1 (6 bases). The V gene lost 6 bases and the J gene lost 0 bases, with 12 bases spanning the gap. Germline V CDR1 and CDR2: ENHRY, SYGVKD. The CDR3 extends over 14 amino acids. This CDR3 reads CAISPKGGSYEQYF. CDR3 DNA sequence: TGTGCCATCAGCCCCAAAGGGGGCTCCTACGAGCAGTACTTC.

The rearrangement uses TRBV4-3 and TRBJ1-6, with D uncertain. The germline V and J ends were trimmed by 0 bases and 0 bases, with 12 bases remaining between them. Germline CDR1 reads LGHNA; CDR2 reads YSLEER. The CDR3 consists of 18 residues. CDR3 nucleotides: TGCGCCAGCAGCCAAGAGGGTTCAGAGAGCTCCTATAATTCACCCCTCCACTTT. Its protein product is CASSQEGSESSYNSPLHF.

The CDR3 DNA follows: TGTGCCAGCAGCGGATACAGGGATAACACCGGGGAGCTGTTTTTT. Translated: CASSGYRDNTGELFF. The V gene is TRBV9, the J gene TRBJ2-2; TRBD1 is a possible D gene (6 bases). V was cut by 3 bases and J by 2 bases, with 11 bases left in between. Germline CDR1 SGDLS, CDR2 YYNGEE. The CDR3 is 15 residues long.